The entry that follows covers one T cell receptor (beta chain) sequence. Its target is unknown. Clones were read by immunoSEQ multiplex PCR, and TCRdb kept only the in-frame ones, dropping some. The sample carries around 40,000 clones, about 80% recorded once. The CDR3 totals 17 residues. Per the germline V gene, CDR1 is MNHEY and CDR2 is SMNVEV (reference sequence). V was clipped by 4 bases and J by 0 bases; unmatched bases: 7. The sample comes from a study of T cells in localized non-small cell lung cancer. Study conclusions and caveats: Adjacent lung held a median about 57 of the top 100 tumor clones.

The sample in question was PBMCs, obtained before any cancer treatment. This clonotype originated in a man aged 35 to 70 with stage II lung adenocarcinoma. The V gene is TRBV27, the J gene TRBJ2-3; 10 bases match TRBD2. CDR3 coding DNA: TGTGCCAGCAGTTATAGTAAGACTAGCGGGAGCACAGATACGCAGTATTTT. Amino acid sequence: CASSYSKTSGSTDTQYF.